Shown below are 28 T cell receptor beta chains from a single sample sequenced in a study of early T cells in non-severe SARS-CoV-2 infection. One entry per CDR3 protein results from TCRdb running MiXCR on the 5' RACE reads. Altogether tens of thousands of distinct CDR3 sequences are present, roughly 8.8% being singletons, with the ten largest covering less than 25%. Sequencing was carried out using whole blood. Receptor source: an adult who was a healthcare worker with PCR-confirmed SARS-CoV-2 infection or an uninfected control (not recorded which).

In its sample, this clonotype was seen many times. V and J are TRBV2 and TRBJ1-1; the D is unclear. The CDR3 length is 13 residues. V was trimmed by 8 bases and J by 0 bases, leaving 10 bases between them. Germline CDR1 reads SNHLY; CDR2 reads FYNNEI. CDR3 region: CASVQAMNTEAFF. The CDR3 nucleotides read TGTGCCAGCGTTCAGGCGATGAACACTGAAGCTTTCTTT.

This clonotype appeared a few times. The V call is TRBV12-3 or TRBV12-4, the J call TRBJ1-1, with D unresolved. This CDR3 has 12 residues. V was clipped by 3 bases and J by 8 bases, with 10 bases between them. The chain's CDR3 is CASSFGPAEAFF. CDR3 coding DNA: TGTGCCAGCAGTTTTGGGCCCGCGGAAGCTTTCTTT.

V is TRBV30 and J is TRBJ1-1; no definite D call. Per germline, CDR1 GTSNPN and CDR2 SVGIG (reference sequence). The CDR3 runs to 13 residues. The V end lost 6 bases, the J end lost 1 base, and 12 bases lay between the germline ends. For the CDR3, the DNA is TGTGCCTGTCCAGACGGTCAGAACACTGAAGCTTTCTTT. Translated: CACPDGQNTEAFF.

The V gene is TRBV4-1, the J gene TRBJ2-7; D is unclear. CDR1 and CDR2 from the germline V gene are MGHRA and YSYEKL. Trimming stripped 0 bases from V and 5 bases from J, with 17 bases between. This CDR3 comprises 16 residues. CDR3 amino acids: CASSQEGIRPDNEQYF. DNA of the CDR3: TGCGCCAGCAGCCAAGAAGGTATAAGGCCGGATAACGAGCAGTACTTC.

The CDR3 nucleotides are TGTGCCAGTACTCTTCGGCGGGGGATTGAGGAGGGCTACACCTTC. Protein sequence: CASTLRRGIEEGYTF. This chain uses TRBV19 with TRBJ1-2; D is perhaps TRBD1 (5 bases). This CDR3 has 15 amino acids. Between the trimmed V and J ends, which lost 7 bases and 8 bases, there was a span of 23 bases. Per the germline V gene, CDR1 is LNHDA and CDR2 is SQIVND (reference sequence).

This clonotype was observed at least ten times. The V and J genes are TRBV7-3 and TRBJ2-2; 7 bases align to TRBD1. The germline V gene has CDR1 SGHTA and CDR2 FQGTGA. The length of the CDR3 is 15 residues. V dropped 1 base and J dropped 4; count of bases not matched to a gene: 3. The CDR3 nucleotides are TGTGCCAGCAGCTTAAGGGACAGACCCACCGGGGAGCTGTTTTTT. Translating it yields CASSLRDRPTGELFF.

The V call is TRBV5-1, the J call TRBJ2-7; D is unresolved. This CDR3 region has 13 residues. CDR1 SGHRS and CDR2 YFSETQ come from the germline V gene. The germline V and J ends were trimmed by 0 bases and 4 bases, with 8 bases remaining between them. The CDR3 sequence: CASSLAENYEQYF. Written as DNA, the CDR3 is TGCGCCAGCAGCTTGGCCGAGAATTACGAGCAGTACTTC.

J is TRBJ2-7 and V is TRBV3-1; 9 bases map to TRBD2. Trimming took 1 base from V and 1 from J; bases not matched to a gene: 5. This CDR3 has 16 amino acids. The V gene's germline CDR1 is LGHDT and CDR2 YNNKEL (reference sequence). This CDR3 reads CASSQVAGGPSYEQYF. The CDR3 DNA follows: TGTGCCAGCAGCCAAGTCGCGGGGGGGCCGTCCTACGAGCAGTACTTC.

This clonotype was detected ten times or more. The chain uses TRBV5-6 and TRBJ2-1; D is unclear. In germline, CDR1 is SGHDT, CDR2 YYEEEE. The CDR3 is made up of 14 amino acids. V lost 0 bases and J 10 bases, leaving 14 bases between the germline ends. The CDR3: CASSLAVGPREQFF. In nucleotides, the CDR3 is TGTGCCAGCAGCTTGGCCGTCGGGCCAAGAGAGCAGTTCTTC.

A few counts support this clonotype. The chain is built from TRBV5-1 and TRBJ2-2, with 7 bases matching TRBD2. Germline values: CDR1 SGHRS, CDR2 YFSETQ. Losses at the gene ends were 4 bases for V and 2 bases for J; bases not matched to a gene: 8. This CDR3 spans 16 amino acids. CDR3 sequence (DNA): TGCGCCAGCAGCAGCGCGGGACTACTAAACACCGGGGAGCTGTTTTTT. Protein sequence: CASSSAGLLNTGELFF.

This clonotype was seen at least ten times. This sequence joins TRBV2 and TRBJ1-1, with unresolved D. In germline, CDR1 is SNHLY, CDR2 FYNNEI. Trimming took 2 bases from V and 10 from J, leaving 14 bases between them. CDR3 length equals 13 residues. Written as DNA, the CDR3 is TGTGCCAGCAGTGAACCGTTTCCCGGAGGAGCTTTCTTT. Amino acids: CASSEPFPGGAFF.

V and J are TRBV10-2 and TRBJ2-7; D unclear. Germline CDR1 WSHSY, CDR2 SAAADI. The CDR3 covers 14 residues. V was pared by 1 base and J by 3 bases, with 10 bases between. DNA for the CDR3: TGCGCCAGCAGTGAGTTAGAGACTGGCTACGAGCAGTACTTC. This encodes CASSELETGYEQYF.

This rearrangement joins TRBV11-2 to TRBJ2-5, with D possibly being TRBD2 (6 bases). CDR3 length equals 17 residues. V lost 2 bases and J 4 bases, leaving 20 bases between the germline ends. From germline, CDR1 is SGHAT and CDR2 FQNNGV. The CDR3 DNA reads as TGTGCCAGCAGCTTAAAAGGGCGGGATATGAAGGGAGAGACCCAGTACTTC. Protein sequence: CASSLKGRDMKGETQYF.

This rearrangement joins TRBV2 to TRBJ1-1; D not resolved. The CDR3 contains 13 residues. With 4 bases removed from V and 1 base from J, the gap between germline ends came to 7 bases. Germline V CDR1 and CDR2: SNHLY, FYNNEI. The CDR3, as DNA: TGTGCCAGCAGTGTGAAGAGGAACACTGAAGCTTTCTTT. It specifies CASSVKRNTEAFF.

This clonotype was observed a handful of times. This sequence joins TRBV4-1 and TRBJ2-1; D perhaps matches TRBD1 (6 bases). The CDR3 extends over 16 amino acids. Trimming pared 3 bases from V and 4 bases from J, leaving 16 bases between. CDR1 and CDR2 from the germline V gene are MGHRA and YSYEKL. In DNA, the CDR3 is TGCGCCAGCAGCCAGACTGCAGGGGTTTCGTACAATGAGCAGTTCTTC. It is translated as CASSQTAGVSYNEQFF.

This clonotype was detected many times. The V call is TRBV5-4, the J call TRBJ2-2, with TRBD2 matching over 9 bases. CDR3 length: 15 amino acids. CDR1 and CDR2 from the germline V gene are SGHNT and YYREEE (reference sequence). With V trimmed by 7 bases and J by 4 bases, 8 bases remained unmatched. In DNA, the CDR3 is TGTGCCAGCGGATTAGCGGGGGACGCCACCGGGGAGCTGTTTTTT. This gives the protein CASGLAGDATGELFF.

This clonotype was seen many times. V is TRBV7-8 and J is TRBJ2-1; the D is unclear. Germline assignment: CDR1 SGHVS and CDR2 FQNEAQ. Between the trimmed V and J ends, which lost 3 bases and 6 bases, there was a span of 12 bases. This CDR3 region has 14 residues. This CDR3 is CASSFVETGNEQFF. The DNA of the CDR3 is TGTGCCAGCAGCTTCGTCGAAACTGGCAATGAGCAGTTCTTC.

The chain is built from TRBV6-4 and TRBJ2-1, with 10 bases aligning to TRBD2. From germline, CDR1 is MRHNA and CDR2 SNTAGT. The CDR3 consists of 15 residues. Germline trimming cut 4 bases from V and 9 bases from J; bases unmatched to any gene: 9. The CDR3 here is CASSVLAGAYSEQFF. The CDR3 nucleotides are TGTGCCAGCAGTGTGCTAGCGGGGGCATATAGTGAGCAGTTCTTC.

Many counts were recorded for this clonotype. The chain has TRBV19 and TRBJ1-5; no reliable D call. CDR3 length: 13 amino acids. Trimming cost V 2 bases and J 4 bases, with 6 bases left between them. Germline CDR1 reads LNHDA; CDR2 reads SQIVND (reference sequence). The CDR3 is CASSILVNQPQHF. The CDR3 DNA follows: TGTGCCAGTAGTATACTGGTAAATCAGCCCCAGCATTTT.

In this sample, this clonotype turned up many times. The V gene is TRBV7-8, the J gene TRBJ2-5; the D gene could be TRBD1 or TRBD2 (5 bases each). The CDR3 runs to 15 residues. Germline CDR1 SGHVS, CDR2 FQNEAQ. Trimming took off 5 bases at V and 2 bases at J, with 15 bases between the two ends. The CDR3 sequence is CASSPTRGRQETQYF. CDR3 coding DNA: TGTGCCAGCAGCCCCACCCGGGGCAGACAAGAGACCCAGTACTTC. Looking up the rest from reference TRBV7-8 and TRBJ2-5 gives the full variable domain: GAGVSQSPRYKVAKRGQDVALRCDPISGHVSLFWYQQALGQGPEFLTYFQNEAQLDKSGLPSDRFFAERPEGSVSTLKIQRTQQEDSAVYLCASSPTRGRQETQYFGPGTRLLVL.

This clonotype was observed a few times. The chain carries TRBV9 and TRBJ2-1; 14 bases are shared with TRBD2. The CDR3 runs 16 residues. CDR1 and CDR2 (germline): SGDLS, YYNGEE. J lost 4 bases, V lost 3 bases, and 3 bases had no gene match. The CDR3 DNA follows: TGTGCCAGCAGCGCCGGGACTAGCGGGGGTTACAATGAGCAGTTCTTC. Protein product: CASSAGTSGGYNEQFF.

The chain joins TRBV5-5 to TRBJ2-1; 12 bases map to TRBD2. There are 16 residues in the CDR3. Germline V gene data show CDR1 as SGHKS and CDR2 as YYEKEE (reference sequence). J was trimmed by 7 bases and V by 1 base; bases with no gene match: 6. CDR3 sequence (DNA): TGTGCCAGCAGCTTGAGACTAGCGGGGGTGGTAAATGAGCAGTTCTTC. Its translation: CASSLRLAGVVNEQFF.

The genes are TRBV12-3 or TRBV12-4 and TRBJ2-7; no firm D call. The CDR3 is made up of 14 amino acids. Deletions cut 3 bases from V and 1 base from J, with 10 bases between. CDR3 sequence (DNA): TGTGCCAGCAGTTTCAGGCGTGCGTCCTACGAGCAGTACTTC. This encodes CASSFRRASYEQYF.

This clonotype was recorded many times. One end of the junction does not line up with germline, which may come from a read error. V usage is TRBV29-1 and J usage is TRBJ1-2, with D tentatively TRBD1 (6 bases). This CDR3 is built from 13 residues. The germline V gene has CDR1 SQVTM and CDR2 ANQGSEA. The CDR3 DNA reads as TGCAGCGTCGCGGCTACCCGAGGGGGGCTCGCCCCCTTC. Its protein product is CSVAATRGGLAPF.

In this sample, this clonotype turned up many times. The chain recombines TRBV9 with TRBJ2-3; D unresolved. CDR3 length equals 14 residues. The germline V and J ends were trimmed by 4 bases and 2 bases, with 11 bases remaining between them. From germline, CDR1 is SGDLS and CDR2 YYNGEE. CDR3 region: CASSPRVVTDTQYF. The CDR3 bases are TGTGCCAGCAGCCCCCGGGTCGTCACAGATACGCAGTATTTT.

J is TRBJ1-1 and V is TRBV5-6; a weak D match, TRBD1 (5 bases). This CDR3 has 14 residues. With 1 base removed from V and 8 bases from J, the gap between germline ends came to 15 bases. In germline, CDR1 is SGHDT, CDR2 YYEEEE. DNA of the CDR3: TGTGCCAGCAGCTTGTTGTTGACGGGGCAAGAAGCTTTCTTT. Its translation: CASSLLLTGQEAFF.

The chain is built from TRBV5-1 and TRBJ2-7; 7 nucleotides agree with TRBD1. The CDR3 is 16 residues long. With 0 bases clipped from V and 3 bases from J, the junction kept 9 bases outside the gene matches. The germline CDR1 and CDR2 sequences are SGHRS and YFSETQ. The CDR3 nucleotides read TGCGCCAGCAGCTTGGCAGGGGGTTCGGCGATCTACGAGCAGTACTTC. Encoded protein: CASSLAGGSAIYEQYF.

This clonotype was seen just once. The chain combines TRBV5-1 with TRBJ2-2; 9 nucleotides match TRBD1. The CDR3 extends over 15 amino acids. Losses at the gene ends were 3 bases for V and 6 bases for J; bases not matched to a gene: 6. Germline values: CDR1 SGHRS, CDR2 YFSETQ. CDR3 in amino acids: CASSSTGGVPGELFF. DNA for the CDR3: TGCGCCAGCAGCTCGACAGGGGGTGTGCCCGGGGAGCTGTTTTTT.